The clone carrying this T cell receptor (beta chain) was seen just once. What it binds is not known. Germline CDR1 reads MNHEY; CDR2 reads SVGEGT. The CDR3 is 14 amino acids. Trimming took off 10 bases at V and 3 bases at J, with 18 bases between the two ends. These data belong to a study of vaccination and CD4 T cells after COVID-19. Once obtained from cultured CD4+ T cells, the DNA was sequenced using the Oncomine TCR Beta short-read assay. Using its own MiXCR run on the PCR reads, TCRdb lists one record per CDR3 protein. Of about 12,000 distinct CDR3 sequences listed, more than 75% are singletons. Treatment specified: roughly ten-day PBMC culture with coronavirus spike peptide pools or control peptides (ViraFEST assay).

Sequencing was done on a sample of CD4+ T cells from blood, cultured in vitro. The TCR originated in a human donor who had recovered from COVID-19. The chain uses TRBV6-2 or TRBV6-3 and TRBJ1-1, with a tentative D call TRBD1 (6 bases). The CDR3 here is CATLEPQGYTEAFF. The CDR3 DNA sequence: TGTGCCACCTTGGAGCCGCAGGGGTACACTGAAGCTTTCTTT.